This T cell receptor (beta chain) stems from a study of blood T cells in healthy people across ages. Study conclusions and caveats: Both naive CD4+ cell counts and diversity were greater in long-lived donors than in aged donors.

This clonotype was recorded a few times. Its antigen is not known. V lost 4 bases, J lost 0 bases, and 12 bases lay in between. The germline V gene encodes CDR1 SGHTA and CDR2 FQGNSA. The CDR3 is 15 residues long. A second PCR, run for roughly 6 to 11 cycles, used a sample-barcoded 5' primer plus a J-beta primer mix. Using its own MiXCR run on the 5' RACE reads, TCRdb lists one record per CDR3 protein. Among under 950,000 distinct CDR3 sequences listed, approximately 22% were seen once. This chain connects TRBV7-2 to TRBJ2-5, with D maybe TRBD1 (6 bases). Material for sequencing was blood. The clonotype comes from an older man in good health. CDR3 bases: TGTGCCAGCAGCTCCAGGGGTTGGTACCAAGAGACCCAGTACTTC. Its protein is CASSSRGWYQETQYF.